The 27 T cell receptor beta chains listed next were all sequenced from one sample in a study of stem cell transplantation in POMP-related autoinflammatory disease. TCRdb keeps only in-frame clones here, not all; method: immunoSEQ multiplex PCR. The sample includes roughly 28,000 clones, more than 75% of them seen just once. The input for sequencing was CD4+ T cells from PBMCs, taken before stem cell transplantation. These TCRs come from a human donor with POMP-related autoinflammation and immune dysregulation (PRAID).

This clone came up a few times. This chain joins TRBV12-1 and TRBJ1-5. TRBV12-1 is a known pseudogene. The CDR3 has 15 residues. This CDR3 is CASSPRTGCNQPQHF. The DNA of the CDR3 is TGTGCCAGCAGCCCCAGGACGGGTTGTAATCAGCCCCAGCATTTT.

This chain connects TRBV5-1 to TRBJ1-4; D is unresolved. V was cut by 1 base and J by 0 bases, with 4 bases left in between. Per germline, CDR1 SGHRS and CDR2 YFSETQ. The length of the CDR3 is 14 residues. CDR3 sequence reads: CASSLRPTNEKLFF. The CDR3 nucleotides are TGCGCCAGCAGCTTGCGACCAACTAATGAAAAACTGTTTTTT.

CDR3 DNA: TGTGCCAGCAGCTTAGCGGCCGCAAGGGGCCCTAGCACAGATACGCAGTATTTT. Amino acid sequence: CASSLAAARGPSTDTQYF. The chain recombines TRBV7-6 with TRBJ2-3; the D gene is possibly TRBD1 (5 bases). The CDR3 is 18 amino acids. The V gene's germline CDR1 is SGHVS and CDR2 FNYEAQ. V was shortened by 0 bases and J by 0 bases, with 16 bases between the two germline ends.

V usage is TRBV29-1 and J usage is TRBJ1-1; D remains ambiguous. Trimming stripped 3 bases from V and 5 bases from J, with 13 bases between. Per the germline V gene, CDR1 is SQVTM and CDR2 is ANQGSEA. The length of the CDR3 is 13 residues. CDR3 coding DNA: TGCAGCGTTGATTTGGCCCACGGGACTGAAGCTTTCTTT. Translated: CSVDLAHGTEAFF.

This clone occurred a few times. The chain combines TRBV2 with TRBJ2-5; unclear D gene. The V end lost 8 bases, the J end lost 5 bases, and 9 bases lay between the germline ends. The length of the CDR3 is 11 residues. Germline values: CDR1 SNHLY, CDR2 FYNNEI. CDR3 nucleotide sequence: TGTGCCAGCGTACAAGGGGAGACCCAGTACTTC. Translated: CASVQGETQYF. Filled out from reference TRBV2 and TRBJ2-5, the complete variable domain reads EPEVTQTPSHQVTQMGQEVILRCVPISNHLYFYWYRQILGQKVEFLVSFYNNEISEKSEIFDDQFSVERPDGSNFTLKIRSTKLEDSAMYFCASVQGETQYFGPGTRLLVL.

This clone qualifies as large. The genes are TRBV15 and TRBJ2-7; possible D gene TRBD2, 6 bases. CDR3 length: 14 amino acids. Trimming shortened V by 0 bases and J by 1 base, and 7 bases separated the two germline ends. The germline V gene encodes CDR1 LNHNV and CDR2 YYDKDF (reference sequence). The CDR3 loop reads CATSRDGGSYEQYF. CDR3 coding DNA: TGTGCCACCAGCAGAGATGGGGGGTCCTACGAGCAGTACTTC.

The J gene is TRBJ1-2, the V gene TRBV6-5; the D gene is possibly TRBD1 (5 bases). CDR1 is MNHEY, CDR2 SVGAGI, per germline. Trimming cost V 0 bases and J 2 bases, with 13 bases left between them. The CDR3 loop spans 16 amino acids. The CDR3 DNA is TGTGCCAGCAGTTACTCGGCAGGGCGGTCGAACTATGGCTACACCTTC. It translates to CASSYSAGRSNYGYTF.

The chain recombines TRBV2 with TRBJ1-5; no reliable D call. The CDR3 extends over 14 amino acids. The ends were cut back, 4 bases at V and 9 bases at J, with 16 bases in the middle. CDR1 is SNHLY and CDR2 is FYNNEI in the germline V gene. The CDR3: CASSGAPLVGPQHF. In DNA, the CDR3 is TGTGCCAGCAGTGGGGCACCCCTGGTTGGGCCCCAGCATTTT.

The chain has TRBV7-9 and TRBJ1-1; D gene uncertain. Between the trimmed V and J ends, which lost 5 bases and 4 bases, there was a span of 11 bases. CDR1 is SEHNR and CDR2 is FQNEAQ in the germline V gene (reference sequence). The CDR3 length is 13 residues. The CDR3 bases are TGTGCCAGCAGCCGGCAGGAACGCACTGAAGCTTTCTTT. This codes for CASSRQERTEAFF.

V gene TRBV5-4 combines with J gene TRBJ2-1; D not resolved. The CDR3 consists of 14 residues. Looked up from germline, CDR1 is SGHNT and CDR2 is YYREEE (reference sequence). Trimming cost V 2 bases and J 7 bases, with 13 bases left between them. The CDR3 DNA is TGTGCCAGCAGCTTCCCCCTGGTAGGTAATGAGCAGTTCTTC. Its protein product is CASSFPLVGNEQFF.

This clone was counted a few times. The chain uses TRBV9 and TRBJ1-6; 7 nucleotides agree with TRBD1. Unmatched junction bases numbered 3, after V lost 5 bases and J lost 10 bases. Looked up from germline, CDR1 is SGDLS and CDR2 is YYNGEE. The CDR3 consists of 12 residues. The CDR3 nucleotides read TGTGCCAGCAGGACAGGGAACTCACCCCTCCACTTT. This gives the protein CASRTGNSPLHF.

The V call is TRBV23-1, the J call TRBJ2-5; 10 bases are a match to TRBD1. TRBV23-1 is annotated as an ORF whose role is uncertain. CDR3 length equals 17 residues. V lost 3 bases to trimming and J lost 5 bases; unmatched junction nucleotides: 12. CDR3: CASSQVIRGTGEETQYF. CDR3 nucleotide sequence: TGCGCCAGCAGTCAGGTAATTAGGGGGACAGGGGAGGAGACCCAGTACTTC.

Only a few counts were recorded for this clone. The chain carries TRBV10-1 and TRBJ1-5; tentatively, D is TRBD1 (6 bases). Germline assignment: CDR1 WNHNN and CDR2 SYGVQD (reference sequence). This CDR3 contains 14 residues. Between the trimmed V and J ends, which lost 9 bases and 6 bases, there was a span of 18 bases. The CDR3 sequence: CARGRGMWSQPQHF. Written as DNA, the CDR3 is TGCGCCAGGGGCAGGGGTATGTGGAGTCAGCCCCAGCATTTT.

The CDR3 spells CSVEGGQGRYEQYF. The CDR3 DNA is TGCAGCGTTGAAGGAGGACAGGGGCGGTACGAGCAGTACTTC. This sequence joins TRBV29-1 and TRBJ2-7, with 9 bases that match TRBD1. The CDR3 runs to 14 residues. The V segment lost 1 base and the J segment 4 bases; nucleotides outside the gene matches: 5. Germline CDR1 SQVTM, CDR2 ANQGSEA.

Only one count was recorded for this clone. The chain recombines TRBV4-1 with TRBJ2-2; a possible D gene is TRBD1 (6 bases). The CDR3 sequence is 15 residues long. The V and J ends lost 4 bases and 3 bases respectively, with 12 bases between them. In germline, CDR1 is MGHRA, CDR2 YSYEKL. DNA for the CDR3: TGCGCCAGCAGCCCACCTACAGGGTACACCGGGGAGCTGTTTTTT. Translated, it gives CASSPPTGYTGELFF.

This clone has a single count. Here the CDR3 DNA reads TGTGCCAGCAGCCCCCGCCCGGACGGGGCCTACGAGCAGTACTTC. It yields the protein CASSPRPDGAYEQYF. The chain is built from TRBV5-5 and TRBJ2-7; tentatively, D is TRBD2 (5 bases). Germline V CDR1 and CDR2: SGHKS, YYEKEE (reference sequence). This CDR3 contains 15 residues. The V and J ends lost 4 bases and 2 bases respectively, with 16 bases between them.

The rearrangement links TRBV11-1 to TRBJ1-4; D uncertain. V was cut by 3 bases and J by 4 bases, with 9 bases left in between. Germline assignment: CDR1 SGHAT and CDR2 FQDESV (reference sequence). The CDR3 contains 14 residues. CDR3 sequence (DNA): TGTGCCAGCAGCTTCTCACCCCGTAATGAAAAACTGTTTTTT. Amino acid sequence: CASSFSPRNEKLFF.

This clone was detected only once. The CDR3 region has the DNA TGTGCCAGCAGTTACCCGACAGGGAATCAGCCCCAGCATTTT. This codes for CASSYPTGNQPQHF. The chain is built from TRBV6-6 and TRBJ1-5, with 7 bases matching TRBD1. In germline, CDR1 is MNHNY, CDR2 SVGAGI (reference sequence). V trimming: 2 bases; J trimming: 4 bases; junction bases outside the gene matches: 2. This CDR3 comprises 14 residues.

The chain links TRBV4-1 to TRBJ1-2, with D tentatively TRBD1 (6 bases). The CDR3 has 13 residues. Deletions cut 6 bases from V and 4 bases from J, with 12 bases between. Germline V lookup: CDR1 MGHRA, CDR2 YSYEKL. CDR3 DNA sequence: TGCGCCAGCAGTGAGGACAGTGTCTATGGCTACACCTTC. Translation gives CASSEDSVYGYTF.

By frequency in the sample, this clone is medium-sized. The genes are TRBV5-1 and TRBJ2-2, with D unresolved. The CDR3 totals 12 residues. V was clipped by 2 bases and J by 2 bases, with 1 base between them. Germline V gene sequence: CDR1 SGHRS, CDR2 YFSETQ. This CDR3 is CASSFNTGELFF. For the CDR3, the DNA is TGCGCCAGCAGCTTTAACACCGGGGAGCTGTTTTTT.

The chain joins TRBV28 to TRBJ1-4, with 9 bases matching TRBD1. CDR1 MDHEN and CDR2 SYDVKM come from the germline V gene. The CDR3 is 15 amino acids. Trimming at V came to 6 bases and at J to 0 bases, leaving 2 bases not matched to a gene. CDR3 in amino acids: CASSRDRATNEKLFF. CDR3 nucleotides: TGTGCCAGCAGCCGGGACAGGGCAACTAATGAAAAACTGTTTTTT.

This clone ranks as medium-sized (0.01 to 0.1%). The chain carries TRBV29-1 and TRBJ1-4; D remains ambiguous. This CDR3 contains 13 residues. Germline CDR1 and CDR2: SQVTM and ANQGSEA. V gave up 4 bases and J gave up 0 bases, with 6 bases separating them. In DNA, the CDR3 is TGCAGCGTTGTAGCGGCAACTAATGAAAAACTGTTTTTT. Protein sequence: CSVVAATNEKLFF.

This sequence joins TRBV2 and TRBJ1-1, with TRBD1 identical over 9 bases. The CDR3 spans 14 residues. Unmatched junction bases numbered 8, after V lost 2 bases and J lost 10 bases. CDR1 SNHLY and CDR2 FYNNEI come from the germline V gene. Written as DNA, the CDR3 is TGTGCCAGCAGTGAATGGGACAGGGATCAAAGAGCTTTCTTT. Amino acids: CASSEWDRDQRAFF.

The rearrangement uses TRBV5-5 and TRBJ2-1; D is uncertain. The germline V and J ends were trimmed by 2 bases and 2 bases, with 8 bases remaining between them. The CDR3 is 14 amino acids. Germline V CDR1 and CDR2: SGHKS, YYEKEE (reference sequence). The CDR3 DNA reads as TGTGCCAGCAGCTTCCCACCCGCCTACAATGAGCAGTTCTTC. Translation gives CASSFPPAYNEQFF. Full variable domain (remainder filled in from reference TRBV5-5 and TRBJ2-1): DAGVTQSPTHLIKTRGQQVTLRCSPISGHKSVSWYQQVLGQGPQFIFQYYEKEERGRGNFPDRFSARQFPNYSSELNVNALLLGDSALYLCASSFPPAYNEQFFGPGTRLTVL.

CDR3 sequence reads: CASSLSGLSSYNEQFF. The CDR3 DNA is TGTGCCAGCAGTCTTAGCGGGCTATCCTCCTACAATGAGCAGTTCTTC. The chain uses TRBV28 and TRBJ2-1; TRBD2 matches 7 bases. The germline V gene has CDR1 MDHEN and CDR2 SYDVKM. The trim removed 5 bases at V and 0 bases at J, leaving 7 bases unmatched. There are 16 residues in the CDR3.

CDR3 DNA sequence: TGCAGCGTTGAACGCGGGCTGAACACTGAAGCTTTCTTT. Its protein is CSVERGLNTEAFF. The V gene is TRBV29-1, the J gene TRBJ1-1; D ambiguous. Germline V gene data show CDR1 as SQVTM and CDR2 as ANQGSEA. The CDR3 runs 13 residues. With 2 bases removed from V and 0 bases from J, the gap between germline ends came to 7 bases.

The chain carries TRBV5-4 and TRBJ1-1; unclear D gene. V was clipped by 4 bases and J by 7 bases, with 14 bases between them. CDR3 length equals 13 residues. Germline CDR1 SGHNT, CDR2 YYREEE (reference sequence). CDR3 nucleotide sequence: TGTGCCAGCAGCCCCGAAAGAGGTAGTGAAGCTTTCTTT. Amino acid sequence: CASSPERGSEAFF.